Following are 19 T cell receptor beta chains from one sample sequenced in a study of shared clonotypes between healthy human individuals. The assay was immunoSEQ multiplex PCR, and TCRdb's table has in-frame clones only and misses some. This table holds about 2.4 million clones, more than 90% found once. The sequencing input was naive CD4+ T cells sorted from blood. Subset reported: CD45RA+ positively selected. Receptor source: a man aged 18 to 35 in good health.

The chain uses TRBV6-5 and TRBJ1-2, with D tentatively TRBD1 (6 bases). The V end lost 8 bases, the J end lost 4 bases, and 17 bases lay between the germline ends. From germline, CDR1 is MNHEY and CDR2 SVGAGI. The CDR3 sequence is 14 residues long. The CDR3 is CASGKRDTSYGYTF. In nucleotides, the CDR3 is TGTGCCAGCGGAAAACGGGACACCAGCTATGGCTACACCTTC.

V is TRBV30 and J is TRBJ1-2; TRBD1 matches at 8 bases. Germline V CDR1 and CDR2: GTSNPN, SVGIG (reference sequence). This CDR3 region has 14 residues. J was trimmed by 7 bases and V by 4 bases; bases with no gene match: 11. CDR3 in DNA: TGTGCCTGGACCCGGGGGGCAGGGGGCCGTGGCTACACCTTC. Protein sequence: CAWTRGAGGRGYTF.

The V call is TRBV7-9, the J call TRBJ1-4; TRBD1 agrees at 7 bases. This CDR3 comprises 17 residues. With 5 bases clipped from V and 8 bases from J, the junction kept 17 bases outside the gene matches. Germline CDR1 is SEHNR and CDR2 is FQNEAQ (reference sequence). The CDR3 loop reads CASSRTGTASPGEKLFF. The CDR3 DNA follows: TGTGCCAGCAGCCGGACCGGGACAGCCTCGCCGGGAGAAAAACTGTTTTTT.

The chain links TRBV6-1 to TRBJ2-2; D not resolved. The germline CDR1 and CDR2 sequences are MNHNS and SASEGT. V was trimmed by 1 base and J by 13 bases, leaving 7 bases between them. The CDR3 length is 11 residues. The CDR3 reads CASSEGLVLFF. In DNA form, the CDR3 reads TGTGCCAGCAGTGAAGGTCTCGTGCTGTTTTTT.

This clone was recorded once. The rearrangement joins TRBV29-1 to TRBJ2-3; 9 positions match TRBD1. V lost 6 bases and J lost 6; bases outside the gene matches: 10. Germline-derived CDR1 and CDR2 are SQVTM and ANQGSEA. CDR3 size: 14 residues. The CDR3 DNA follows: TGCAGCGTGGCCACAGGGGGCGTAAGGGATACGCAGTATTTT. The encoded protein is CSVATGGVRDTQYF.

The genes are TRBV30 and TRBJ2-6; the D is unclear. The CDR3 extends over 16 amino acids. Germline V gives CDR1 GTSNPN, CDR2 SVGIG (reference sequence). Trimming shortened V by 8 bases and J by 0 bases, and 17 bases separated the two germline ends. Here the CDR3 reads CAGLSYPGSGANVLTF. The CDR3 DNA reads TGTGCCGGTTTGTCCTACCCCGGCTCTGGGGCCAACGTCCTGACTTTC.

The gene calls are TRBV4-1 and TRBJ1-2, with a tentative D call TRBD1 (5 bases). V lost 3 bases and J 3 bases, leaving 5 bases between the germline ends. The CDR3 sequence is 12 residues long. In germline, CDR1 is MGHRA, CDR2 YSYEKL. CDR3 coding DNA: TGCGCCAGCAGCCAGGGGGACTATGGCTACACCTTC. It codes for CASSQGDYGYTF.

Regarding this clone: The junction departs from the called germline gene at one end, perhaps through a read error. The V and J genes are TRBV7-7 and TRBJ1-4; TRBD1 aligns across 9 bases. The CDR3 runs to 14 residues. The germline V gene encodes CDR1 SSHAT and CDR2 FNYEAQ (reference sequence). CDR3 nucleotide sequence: TGTGCTAGCAGCCCTCATCCGGGACAGGGAAAACTGTTTTTT. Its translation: CASSPHPGQGKLFF.

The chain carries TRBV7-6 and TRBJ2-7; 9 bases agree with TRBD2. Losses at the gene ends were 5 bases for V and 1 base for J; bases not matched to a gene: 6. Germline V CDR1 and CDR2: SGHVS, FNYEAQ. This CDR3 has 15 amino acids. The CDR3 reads CASSPGTSSSYEQYF. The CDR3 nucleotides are TGTGCCAGCAGCCCCGGGACTAGCTCATCCTACGAGCAGTACTTC. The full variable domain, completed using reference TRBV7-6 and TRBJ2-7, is GAGVSQSPRYKVTKRGQDVALRCDPISGHVSLYWYRQALGQGPEFLTYFNYEAQQDKSGLPNDRFSAERPEGSISTLTIQRTEQRDSAMYRCASSPGTSSSYEQYFGPGTRLTVT.

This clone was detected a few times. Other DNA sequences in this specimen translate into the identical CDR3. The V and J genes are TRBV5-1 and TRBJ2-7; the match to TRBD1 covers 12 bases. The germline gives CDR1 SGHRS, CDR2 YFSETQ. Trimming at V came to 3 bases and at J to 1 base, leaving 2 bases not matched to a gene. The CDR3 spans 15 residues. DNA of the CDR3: TGCGCCAGCAGCTGGGGACAGGGGGCGTCCTACGAGCAGTACTTC. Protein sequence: CASSWGQGASYEQYF.

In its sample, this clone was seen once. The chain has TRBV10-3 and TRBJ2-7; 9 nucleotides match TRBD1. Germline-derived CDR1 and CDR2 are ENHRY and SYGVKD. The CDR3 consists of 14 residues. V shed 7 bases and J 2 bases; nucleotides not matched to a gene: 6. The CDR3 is CAIKSGTGTYEQYF. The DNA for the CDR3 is TGTGCCATCAAGAGCGGGACAGGGACCTACGAGCAGTACTTC.

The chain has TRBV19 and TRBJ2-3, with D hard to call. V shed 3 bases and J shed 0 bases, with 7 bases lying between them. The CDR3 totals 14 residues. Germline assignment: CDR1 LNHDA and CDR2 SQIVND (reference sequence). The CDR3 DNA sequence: TGTGCCAGTAGTATTTCGGCTAGCACAGATACGCAGTATTTT. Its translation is CASSISASTDTQYF.

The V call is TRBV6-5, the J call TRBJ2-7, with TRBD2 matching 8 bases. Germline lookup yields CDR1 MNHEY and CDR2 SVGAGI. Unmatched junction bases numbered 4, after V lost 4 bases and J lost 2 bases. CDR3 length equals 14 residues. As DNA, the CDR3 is TGTGCCAGCAGTTTGTGGCGGGGGGCCTACGAGCAGTACTTC. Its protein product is CASSLWRGAYEQYF.

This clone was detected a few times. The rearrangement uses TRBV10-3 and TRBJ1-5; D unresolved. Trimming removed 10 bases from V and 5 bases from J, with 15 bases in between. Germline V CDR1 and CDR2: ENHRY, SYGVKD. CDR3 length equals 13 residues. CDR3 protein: CASVGNQYQPQHF. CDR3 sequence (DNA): TGTGCCAGCGTCGGGAATCAATATCAGCCCCAGCATTTT.

The CDR3 DNA follows: TGTGCCAGCCATGGGACAGCAACTAATGAAAAACTGTTTTTT. Encoded protein: CASHGTATNEKLFF. This chain joins TRBV19 and TRBJ1-4; TRBD1 aligns across 7 bases. V was pared by 9 bases and J by 0 bases, with 4 bases of the junction left unmatched. Looked up from germline, CDR1 is LNHDA and CDR2 is SQIVND (reference sequence). CDR3 size: 14 residues. Full variable domain (missing parts from reference TRBV19 and TRBJ1-4): DGGITQSPKYLFRKEGQNVTLSCEQNLNHDAMYWYRQDPGQGLRLIYYSQIVNDFQKGDIAEGYSVSREKKESFPLTVTSAQKNPTAFYLCASHGTATNEKLFFGSGTQLSVL.

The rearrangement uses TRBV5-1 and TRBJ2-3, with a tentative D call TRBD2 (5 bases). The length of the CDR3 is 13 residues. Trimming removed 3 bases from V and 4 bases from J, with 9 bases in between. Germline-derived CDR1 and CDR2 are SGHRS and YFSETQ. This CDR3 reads CASSSAEADTQYF. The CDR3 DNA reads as TGCGCCAGCAGCTCAGCGGAGGCAGATACGCAGTATTTT.

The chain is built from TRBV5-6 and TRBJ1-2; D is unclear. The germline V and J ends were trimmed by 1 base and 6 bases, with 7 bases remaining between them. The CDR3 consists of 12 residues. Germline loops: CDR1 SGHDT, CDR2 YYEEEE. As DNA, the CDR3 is TGTGCCAGCAGCTTGTTTGGGGATGGCTACACCTTC. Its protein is CASSLFGDGYTF.

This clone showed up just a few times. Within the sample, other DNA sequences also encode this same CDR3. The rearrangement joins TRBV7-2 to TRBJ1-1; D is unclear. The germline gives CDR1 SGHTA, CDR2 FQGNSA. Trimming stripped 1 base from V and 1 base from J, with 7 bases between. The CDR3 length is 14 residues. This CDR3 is CASSLGQTNTEAFF. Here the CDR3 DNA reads TGTGCCAGCAGCTTAGGGCAGACGAACACTGAAGCTTTCTTT. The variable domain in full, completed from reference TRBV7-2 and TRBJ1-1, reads GAGVSQSPSNKVTEKGKDVELRCDPISGHTALYWYRQSLGQGLEFLIYFQGNSAPDKSGLPSDRFSAERTGGSVSTLTIQRTQQEDSAVYLCASSLGQTNTEAFFGQGTRLTVV.

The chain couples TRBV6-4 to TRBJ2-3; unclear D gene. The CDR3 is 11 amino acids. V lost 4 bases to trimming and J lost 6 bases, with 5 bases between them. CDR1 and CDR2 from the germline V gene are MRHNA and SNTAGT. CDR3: CASSAGDTQYF. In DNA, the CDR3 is TGTGCCAGCAGTGCCGGGGATACGCAGTATTTT.